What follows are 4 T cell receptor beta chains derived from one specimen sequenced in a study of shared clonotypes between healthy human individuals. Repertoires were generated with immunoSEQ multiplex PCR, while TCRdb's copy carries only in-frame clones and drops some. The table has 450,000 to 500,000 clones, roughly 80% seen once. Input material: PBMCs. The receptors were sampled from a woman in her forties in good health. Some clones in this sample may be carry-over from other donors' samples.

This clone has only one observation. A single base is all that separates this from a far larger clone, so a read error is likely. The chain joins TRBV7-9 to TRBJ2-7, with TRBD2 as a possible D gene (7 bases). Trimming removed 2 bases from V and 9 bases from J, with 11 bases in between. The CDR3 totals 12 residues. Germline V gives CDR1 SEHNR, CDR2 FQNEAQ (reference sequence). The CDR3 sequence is CASSLTGGGQYF. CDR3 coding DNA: TGTGCCAGCAGCTTAACGGGGGGCGGGCAGTACTTC.

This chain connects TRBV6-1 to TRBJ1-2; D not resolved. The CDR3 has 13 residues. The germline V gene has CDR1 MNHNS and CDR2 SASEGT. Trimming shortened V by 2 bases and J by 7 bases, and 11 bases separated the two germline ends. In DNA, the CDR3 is TGTGCCAGCAGTGAAAGAGGTGTTTTTGGCTACACCTTC. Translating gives CASSERGVFGYTF.

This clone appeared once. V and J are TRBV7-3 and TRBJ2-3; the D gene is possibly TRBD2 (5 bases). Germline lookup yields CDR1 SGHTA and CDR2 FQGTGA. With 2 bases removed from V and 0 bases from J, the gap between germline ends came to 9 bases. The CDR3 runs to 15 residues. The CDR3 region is CASSLQGGSTDTQYF. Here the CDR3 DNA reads TGTGCCAGCAGCTTACAAGGCGGGAGCACAGATACGCAGTATTTT.

CDR3 in amino acids: CASSVGLGGSPLHF. The CDR3 nucleotides read TGTGCCAGCAGCGTGGGCCTCGGGGGTTCACCCCTCCACTTT. This chain uses TRBV9 with TRBJ1-6; D is possibly TRBD1 (5 bases). Trimming cost V 2 bases and J 9 bases, with 12 bases left between them. Germline assignment: CDR1 SGDLS and CDR2 YYNGEE. CDR3 length equals 14 residues.